The subject of this entry is one T cell receptor (beta chain). The cohort comprised adults aged 18 to 89 years residing in under 30 US areas. Participants reported their clinical history, and cohort assignment relied on those reports. Cohort 3 recovery required two negative PCRs, clearance, or symptom resolution. The data belong to a study of blood T cell repertoires in COVID-19. The CDR3 runs to 15 residues. CDR1 and CDR2 from the germline V gene are SGHAT and FQNNGV. Trimming removed 1 base at V and 3 bases at J, with 10 bases between. As handled by the study authors: Amplifying reference gene primers gave estimates of nucleated cell counts. Profiling relied on immunoSEQ multiplex PCR, and the TCRdb table lists in-frame clones only, not all of them. V and J calls and clone size are those listed in that table; D and trimming were worked out from the DNA. Among nearly 400,000 clones listed, roughly 90% were seen once.

This sequence originates from a woman between 25 and 40 years old who had recovered from COVID-19. This chain uses TRBV11-2 with TRBJ2-1, with D possibly being TRBD2 (6 bases). The sample comprised PBMCs or T cells enriched from blood (not recorded which). CDR3 protein: CASSLVWGLYNEQFF. CDR3 in DNA: TGTGCCAGCAGCTTAGTTTGGGGACTCTACAATGAGCAGTTCTTC.